Listed below are T cell receptor beta chains from one sample, sequenced in a study of memory CD4+ T cells and cytomegalovirus serostatus. Profiled with immunoSEQ multiplex PCR; TCRdb holds only in-frame clones, not every one. This table holds approximately 40,000 clones, about three quarters found once. Sequenced material: memory CD4+ T cells from blood. The receptors were sampled from an adult in good health and CMV-seronegative. CDR3s include the opening cysteine and the closing phenylalanine or tryptophan. A D gene is named only where the DNA matches it firmly. Expanded clones are given a class, and other clones once, few, many or no size at all.

cdr3_aa | cdr3_nt | d_call | j_call | v_call | clone_size
CASTHGQSGSPLHF | TGTGCCAGCACCCACGGACAGAGTGGGTCACCCCTCCACTTT | NA | TRBJ1-6 | TRBV6-6 | medium-sized
CASSFYRGGDEQYF | TGCGCCAGCAGCTTCTACAGGGGTGGCGACGAGCAGTACTTC | TRBD1 | TRBJ2-7 | TRBV5-1 | NA
CASSGGQGVVDTQYF | TGTGCCAGCAGCGGCGGGCAGGGTGTGGTTGATACGCAGTATTTT | NA | TRBJ2-3 | TRBV7-3 | once
CASSTGSIGNTIYF | TGTGCCAGTTCGACAGGGAGCATAGGAAACACCATATATTTT | TRBD1 | TRBJ1-3 | TRBV25-1 | NA
CAISVTEKGAEQFF | TGTGCCATCAGTGTGACCGAAAAAGGGGCTGAGCAGTTCTTC | NA | TRBJ2-1 | TRBV10-3 | once
CASSLATANEQFF | TGCGCCAGCAGCTTGGCCACGGCGAATGAGCAGTTCTTC | NA | TRBJ2-1 | TRBV5-1 | NA
CASSDSLARGYTF | TGCGCCAGCAGTGACTCCCTGGCGCGTGGCTACACCTTC | NA | TRBJ1-2 | TRBV10-2 | NA
CSGHQGLGTEAFF | TGCAGCGGCCATCAGGGCCTGGGGACTGAAGCTTTCTTT | NA | TRBJ1-1 | TRBV29-1 | NA
CASTGNTIYF | TGTGCCAGCACCGGAAACACCATATATTTT | NA | TRBJ1-3 | TRBV21-1 | NA
CASSLGGRDRHGYTF | TGTGCCAGCAGCTTGGGCGGCAGGGATCGGCATGGCTACACCTTC | NA | TRBJ1-2 | TRBV5-6 | NA
CASSPSTGGTQFF | TGTGCCAGCAGCCCGTCCACGGGGGGAACGCAGTTCTTC | TRBD2 | TRBJ2-1 | TRBV11-3 | NA
CASSPSSAKETQYF | TGTGCTAGCAGCCCTAGCTCCGCAAAGGAGACCCAGTACTTC | NA | TRBJ2-5 | TRBV7-7 | NA
CASNGADTEAFF | TGTGCCAGCAACGGGGCTGACACTGAAGCTTTCTTT | NA | TRBJ1-1 | TRBV6-6 | NA
CASTKLTGGSEKLFF | TGTGCCAGCACCAAGTTGACAGGGGGTAGTGAAAAACTGTTTTTT | TRBD1 | TRBJ1-4 | TRBV6-6 | NA
CASSPSSTDTQYF | TGTGCCAGCAGCCCGTCTAGCACAGATACGCAGTATTTT | NA | TRBJ2-3 | TRBV5-4 | NA
CASLGTDQETQYF | TGCGCCAGCCTTGGGACAGACCAAGAGACCCAGTACTTC | TRBD1 | TRBJ2-5 | TRBV5-1 | NA
CASSLDRGRDTQYF | TGCGCCAGCAGCTTGGACAGGGGGCGAGATACGCAGTATTTT | TRBD1 | TRBJ2-3 | TRBV5-1 | NA
CASSPGGGEQFF | TGCGCCAGCAGCCCAGGGGGGGGTGAGCAGTTCTTC | NA | TRBJ2-1 | TRBV4-1 | NA
CASSLEAGEAFF | TGCGCCAGCAGCTTAGAAGCAGGCGAAGCTTTCTTT | NA | TRBJ1-1 | TRBV5-1 | NA
CASCDRRGTYEQYF | TGTGCCAGCTGCGACAGGAGAGGAACCTACGAGCAGTACTTC | NA | TRBJ2-7 | TRBV6-1 | NA
CASGFGGRAFF | TGTGCTAGTGGTTTTGGGGGGAGGGCTTTCTTT | NA | TRBJ1-1 | TRBV12-5 | NA
CAWSGGDNQPQHF | TGTGCCTGGTCAGGGGGGGACAATCAGCCCCAGCATTTT | TRBD1 | TRBJ1-5 | TRBV30 | NA
CASSSHRDRVAGELFF | TGTGCCAGTAGTTCACACCGGGACAGGGTGGCCGGGGAGCTGTTTTTT | TRBD1 | TRBJ2-2 | TRBV19 | few
CASSSGVGEQYF | TGTGCCAGCAGCTCAGGGGTCGGCGAGCAGTACTTC | NA | TRBJ2-7 | TRBV7-2 | few
CASRMETRGTDTQYF | TGTGCCAGCAGGATGGAGACTAGAGGAACAGATACGCAGTATTTT | NA | TRBJ2-3 | TRBV2 | NA
CASRTDRTVNEKLFF | TGTGCCAGTAGGACCGACAGGACTGTTAATGAAAAACTGTTTTTT | NA | TRBJ1-4 | TRBV19 | NA
CASLWEGGTEAFF | TGTGCCAGCCTTTGGGAAGGGGGCACTGAAGCTTTCTTT | NA | TRBJ1-1 | TRBV6-6 | NA
CASSPGQRNTIYF | TGTGCCAGCAGCCCGGGACAGAGAAACACCATATATTTT | TRBD1 | TRBJ1-3 | TRBV7-9 | NA
CASRGQAIDSYEQYF | TGTGCCAGCAGGGGGCAGGCCATTGACTCCTACGAGCAGTACTTC | NA | TRBJ2-7 | TRBV27 | NA
CASSIVRGNGDQPQHF | TGTGCCAGTAGTATAGTTCGAGGAAACGGGGATCAGCCCCAGCATTTT | NA | TRBJ1-5 | TRBV19 | NA
CASSLVKVSAEAFF | TGTGCCAGCAGCTTAGTAAAGGTATCGGCCGAAGCTTTCTTT | NA | TRBJ1-1 | TRBV7-9 | NA
CASRLDRYSNQPQHF | TGTGCCAGTAGGTTGGACAGATATAGCAATCAGCCCCAGCATTTT | NA | TRBJ1-5 | TRBV19 | NA
CASSQDSLLGTDTQYF | TGTGCCAGCAGCCAAGATTCCTTACTAGGCACAGATACGCAGTATTTT | NA | TRBJ2-3 | TRBV4-2 | NA
CASSPGQGTYEQYF | TGTGCCAGCAGTCCAGGACAGGGCACCTACGAGCAGTACTTC | TRBD1 | TRBJ2-7 | TRBV28 | NA
CASSSGPGGQSYEQYF | TGCGCCAGCAGCTCCGGTCCAGGGGGACAGTCCTACGAGCAGTACTTC | TRBD1 | TRBJ2-7 | TRBV5-1 | NA
CASSFSDTQYF | TGTGCCAGCAGCTTTTCAGATACGCAGTATTTT | NA | TRBJ2-3 | TRBV7-9 | NA
CATAQGTDTQYF | TGCGCCACCGCACAGGGGACAGATACGCAGTATTTT | TRBD1 | TRBJ2-3 | TRBV10-2 | NA
CAEGGDRDFFPSTDTQYF | TGTGCCGAGGGGGGTGACAGGGACTTCTTCCCTAGCACAGATACGCAGTATTTT | NA | TRBJ2-3 | TRBV2 | few
CASSQGGLAGRNEQFF | TGTGCCAGCAGCCAAGGAGGACTAGCGGGGAGGAATGAGCAGTTCTTC | TRBD2 | TRBJ2-1 | TRBV4-2 | once
CASSLDTGELFF | TGTGCCAGCAGCTTAGATACCGGGGAGCTGTTTTTT | NA | TRBJ2-2 | TRBV7-6 | NA
CASSEVGGALPQHF | TGTGCCAGCAGTGAGGTAGGGGGCGCTCTCCCCCAGCATTTT | TRBD1 | TRBJ1-5 | TRBV2 | NA
CASSFSAESPLHF | TGTGCCAGCAGCTTTTCAGCGGAGTCACCCCTCCACTTT | NA | TRBJ1-6 | TRBV7-6 | NA
CASSRDITEAFF | TGTGCCAGCAGCAGGGATATTACTGAAGCTTTCTTT | NA | TRBJ1-1 | TRBV5-5 | NA
CASSIRRGPDQPQHF | TGTGCCAGTAGTATCCGCAGGGGTCCTGATCAGCCCCAGCATTTT | NA | TRBJ1-5 | TRBV19 | NA
CATSRGWGGSYNEQFF | TGTGCCACCAGCAGAGGTTGGGGTGGCTCCTACAATGAGCAGTTCTTC | NA | TRBJ2-1 | TRBV15 | NA
CASSLGIRGGSNEQFF | TGTGCCAGCAGCTTAGGGATTCGCGGGGGGTCCAATGAGCAGTTCTTC | TRBD2 | TRBJ2-1 | TRBV7-6 | NA
CASHGTVRYEQYF | TGTGCCAGCCATGGGACAGTACGGTACGAGCAGTACTTC | TRBD1 | TRBJ2-7 | TRBV28 | NA
CASSTSPTRWELFF | TGTGCCAGTAGTACCTCCCCGACTAGATGGGAGCTGTTTTTT | NA | TRBJ2-2 | TRBV19 | NA
CASSPQRGTSGANVLTF | TGCGCCAGCAGCCCGCAGCGGGGGACCTCTGGGGCCAACGTCCTGACTTTC | TRBD2 | TRBJ2-6 | TRBV5-1 | NA
CASSLRIQEALFF | TGCGCCAGCAGCTTGCGGATACAGGAGGCCCTTTTCTTT | NA | TRBJ1-1 | TRBV5-1 | few
CASSRGTDYNEQFF | TGTGCCAGCAGCCGAGGGACTGACTACAATGAGCAGTTCTTC | NA | TRBJ2-1 | TRBV5-6 | NA
CASSLRFRDSHPYEQYF | TGTGCCAGCAGTTTACGTTTCCGGGACAGCCATCCCTACGAGCAGTACTTC | TRBD1 | TRBJ2-7 | TRBV27 | NA
CASSLEPTIGGYTF | TGCGCCAGCAGCCTGGAACCAACAATCGGGGGCTACACCTTC | NA | TRBJ1-2 | TRBV5-1 | NA
CASSTQGKETQYF | TGTGCCAGCAGCACACAGGGGAAAGAGACCCAGTACTTC | TRBD1 | TRBJ2-5 | TRBV5-4 | NA
CASSDVKRVGYTF | TGTGCCAGCAGTGACGTGAAGAGGGTCGGCTACACCTTC | NA | TRBJ1-2 | TRBV6-5 | NA
CASSPGVGEPQHF | TGTGCCAGCTCACCGGGAGTTGGGGAACCCCAGCATTTT | NA | TRBJ1-5 | TRBV18 | NA
CASSRTGRNTEAFF | TGTGCCAGCAGCCGGACAGGCCGCAACACTGAAGCTTTCTTT | TRBD1 | TRBJ1-1 | TRBV5-6 | once